This T cell receptor (beta chain) was sequenced in a study of T cell repertoires in cytomegalovirus infection. A single record per CDR3 protein comes from TCRdb applying MiXCR to the reads. This table holds nearly 450,000 distinct CDR3 sequences, approximately 31% found once. This clonotype was recorded a few times. This TCR was sampled from a human donor in good health (CMV status not recorded). Some clones in this sample may be carry-over from other donors' samples. Sample: PBMCs.

This chain's CDR3 is CASSLMDPGTVIKNGYTF. DNA of the CDR3: TGTGCCAGCAGCTTAATGGACCCCGGGACAGTGATAAAGAATGGCTACACCTTC. V usage is TRBV7-2 and J usage is TRBJ1-2; 7 nucleotides agree with TRBD1. CDR3 length: 18 residues. The J segment lost 6 bases and the V segment lost 2 bases, leaving 18 bases of the junction unmatched. Germline CDR1 is SGHTA and CDR2 is FQGNSA.